Here is one T cell receptor (beta chain) with its context. This clonotype has a handful of counts. No cognate antigen has been identified for it. No base-level quality is on record; no much larger clone is a single base apart. The CDR3 has 14 amino acids, counting the end cysteine and phenylalanine. Left in the record is the CDR3 DNA by itself, 42 bases read in frame from the first base. Reading the germline V gene (reference sequence) gives CDR1 GTSNPN and CDR2 SVGIG. V loses 0 bases of germline sequence and J loses 4 bases, and the interval between the two ends is 12 bases. The data were taken from a study of naive and memory T cell subsets (dated by TCRdb to between 2016 and 2019). Study-level background: The study applied an open-source, UMI-based TCR alpha and beta sequencing pipeline to sorted naive and memory peripheral blood T cell subsets. RNA was DNase-treated and reverse transcribed with TCR constant-region primers, mostly using SuperScript III. The functional CMV T cell responses agreed completely with IgG serology results.

The paper as a whole reports these results and caveats: Once error correction was done, more than 95% of naive TCR sequences showed up just once, which made the naive abundance distributions much steeper than those of the memory subsets. RNA-based TCR counts may be affected by expression changes linked to T cell activation and differentiation. In both CD4 and CD8 cells, a rise in Gini index and a fall in Shannon and inverse Simpson diversity were observed from naive through CM, EM and EMRA. A clonotype was defined as a single alpha or beta chain sequence rather than as a paired alpha/beta receptor. The repertoire findings for the naive and memory subsets could not be validated against a ground truth because none was available. A few larger clonotypes were present in naive repertoires, particularly the CD8 repertoires, and these clonotypes were possibly memory cells re-expressing CD45RA. TCR abundance followed a power law with an exponent that was different for naive and memory subsets but consistent across the three individuals.

The library was built by means of UMI-ligation and nested PCR. The beta constant-region primer was an equimolar mix of two oligonucleotides covering both TRBC1 and TRBC2. The ligated cDNA went through four rounds of PCR with nested alpha and beta constant-region primers together with the SP2 primer. T4 RNA ligase 1 ligated a single-stranded oligonucleotide carrying the SP2 primer and a 12-nucleotide UMI to the cDNA 3' end. The ligation reaction was incubated at 16°C for about 20-24 hours. PCR2 was usually performed as a SYBR Green qPCR and halted at a preset threshold so that over-amplification would not occur. Apart from the first purification, every purification step used Agencourt AMPure XP magnetic beads. Library quantification was done by Qubit, followed by a TapeStation check on which the main peak was expected at around 650 bp. Sequencing of the pooled libraries was done on an Illumina MiSeq using v2 2x251 paired-end kits, which typically yielded roughly 0.95-2.2 million reads per sample. Libraries were pooled at 3 to 4 nM per sample, and roughly 4.5-7.5% PhiX was added to improve cluster recognition. In the source study's methods: V and J genes were assigned to Demultiplexor-processed FASTQ reads by Decombinator through tag matching, with a single base-pair mismatch being allowed. Collapsinator used UMIs to correct both sequencing errors and frequency errors arising from PCR heterogeneity. CDR3Translator translated TCRs and extracted CDR3s from the conserved cysteine to the FGXG phenylalanine, flagging non-productive sequences. Repertoires were subsampled to equal numbers of UMI-defined TCRs before Gini, Shannon entropy and inverse Simpson indices were calculated. Within the linear range, a power law was fitted by maximum likelihood to the distributions of clonotype abundance. On one naive CD8 sample, the pipeline and MIGEC gave similar UMI counts, unique TCR numbers and clonal distributions. One analysis removed from the naive repertoire any naive TCRs that were also found in any memory subset from the same donor. A set of several thousand CMV-associated CDR3 sequences, compiled from VDJdb and a published dataset, was used to search the repertoires. The raw public data were reprocessed by TCRdb itself: fastp quality trimming at Q25, MiXCR clonotype calling, in-frame beta chains only. Each CDR3 protein gets just one entry, which takes the most common genes and DNA from the rows behind it. TCRdb's processing, not the authors', yielded these V and J calls. Here the sample has around 140,000 distinct CDR3 sequences; approximately 22% occur a single time. Roughly 0.1% of the sample is taken by the ten largest.

Separate amplification of TCR alpha and beta chain libraries was performed from the second PCR step onward. Donor CMV status was determined by IFNgamma production from CD4+ T cells after overnight stimulation of fresh PBMCs with CMV viral lysate. CD4 T cells were positively selected with Miltenyi beads, followed by positive selection of CD8 T cells from the CD4-negative fraction. Cells were stained for CD3, CD4, CD8, CD45RA, CD27 and a live/dead dye and were sorted on a BD Aria II into four subsets based on CD45RA and CD27. Blood came from a few healthy volunteers, each fractionated into CD4 and CD8 T cells and then into four differentiation subsets. About 110 ml of peripheral blood was drawn per donor, and PBMC were isolated by Ficoll-Paque PLUS density-gradient centrifugation. The sorted cells were lysed in RLT buffer, after which RNA was extracted using a Qiagen RNeasy kit and kept at -80 degrees C.

The chain joins TRBV30 to TRBJ1-1; confidence is insufficient to name the D gene. Sample: naive CD4+ T cells from blood. In light of the paper, this sample's cell subset or site label describes: naive T cells, CD45RA high CD27+. The clonotype was recovered from a human donor in good health. The CDR3 loop reads CAWSVTDSITEAFF. The DNA reads as follows: TGTGCCTGGAGTGTTACAGATTCGATCACTGAAGCTTTCTTT.